The rows below give T cell receptor beta chains drawn from one sample of a study of T cells in Graves' hyperthyroidism and ophthalmopathy. TCRdb recomputed calls from the multiplex PCR reads with MiXCR, one row per CDR3 protein. The table lists over 700,000 distinct CDR3 sequences, roughly 40% of them singletons. The sequencing sample was made of blood. Receptors were obtained from a man between 18 and 29 years old with Graves' hyperthyroidism. The conserved cysteine and the conserved F or W are not part of the CDR3 here. The order of the fields is V gene, clone size, CDR3 protein. Only part of the rows carry a size: once, few, many, or a class if the clone is expanded.

>TRBV13|NA
SSSSRDITYEQY
>TRBV20-1|few
SASPGQGMQAQY
>TRBV19|NA
ASRSPGHHGETQY
>TRBV18|NA
ASSPDSTANVLT
>TRBV20-1|few
SAQGAVTEQY
>TRBV5-1|NA
ASSAPGHNYEQY
>TRBV24-1|NA
ASSELNRGRETQY
>TRBV28|once
ASRQLGELF
>TRBV7-8|many
ASSFWETGETQY
>TRBV12-3/TRBV12-4|NA
ASTSSGGYAETQY
>TRBV5-1|NA
ASSTGQSTGELF
>TRBV13|NA
ASSSRTGYSSGNTIY
>TRBV2|many
ASSDDTYEQY
>TRBV9|few
ASSQGFGGSQETQY
>TRBV29-1|NA
CCTDTQY
>TRBV5-1|NA
ASSLSGGRREQY
>TRBV10-3|NA
ASSENAGITEAF
>TRBV12-3/TRBV12-4|NA
ASSFIENTEAF
>TRBV7-9|NA
ASSPGQNDEKLF
>TRBV20-1|many
SAPERGTGEQY
>TRBV15|NA
ATGLGVYGYT
>TRBV10-3|few
AAALYQETQY
>TRBV9|many
ASSPSRVPYEQY
>TRBV7-3|NA
ASSLIRITGDGLNQPQH
>TRBV7-2|NA
ASSLARITGELF
>TRBV5-1|many
ASSSASGRVHEQY
>TRBV2|NA
ASQLRDSGSPLH
>TRBV6-5|NA
ASMIEVHPYEQY
>TRBV7-2|NA
ASSAWTGGHYGYT
>TRBV29-1|NA
SVERGVETDLYGYT
>TRBV9|NA
ASSPGATLPEAF